This T cell receptor (beta chain) was obtained from a study of blood T cells in healthy people across ages. Sample-barcoded 5' priming and a J-beta primer mix drove a second PCR of about 7 to 12 cycles. From the 5' RACE reads, TCRdb called clonotypes with MiXCR, one entry per CDR3 protein. The table has around 800,000 distinct CDR3 sequences, under 30% seen once; the top ten hold 2.5% to 3.5%. V was clipped by 1 base and J by 1 base, with 6 bases between them. Germline V gene sequence: CDR1 LGHDT, CDR2 YNNKEL (reference sequence). CDR3 size: 14 residues. Separately, the same data were catalogued under a study of T cells of mothers and their children.

The sequencing input was blood. The rearrangement links TRBV3-1 to TRBJ2-3; the D is unclear. The sequence derives from a boy younger than 18 in good health. CDR3 sequence: CASSQGQGTDTQYF. As DNA, the CDR3 is TGTGCCAGCAGCCAAGGACAAGGCACAGATACGCAGTATTTT.